This T cell receptor beta chain stems from a study of blood T cell repertoires in COVID-19. Study as a whole: Sites across the United States, Italy and Spain contributed samples from acute and convalescent COVID-19. PBMCs, B-cell-depleted T cells, or T cells provided the cDNA or gDNA that made up the material.

The CDR3 totals 14 residues. Germline V lookup: CDR1 MDHEN, CDR2 SYDVKM. Unmatched junction bases numbered 8, after V lost 6 bases and J lost 3 bases. Data came from immunoSEQ multiplex PCR; TCRdb stores just in-frame clones and leaves some out. The repertoire holds some 120,000 clones, with roughly 85% as singletons. The clonotype was recovered from a human donor in a cohort sampled during active COVID-19. What was sequenced was peripheral blood. The chain combines TRBV28 with TRBJ2-7, with TRBD1 matching 7 bases. The CDR3 region is CASSPIGTDYEQYF. The DNA of the CDR3 is TGTGCCAGCAGCCCCATTGGGACAGACTACGAGCAGTACTTC.